The present TCR beta chain was sequenced within a study of blood T cell repertoires in COVID-19. Study in general: Samples of COVID-19 (acute and convalescent) were obtained from the United States, Italy and Spain.

The germline V gene encodes CDR1 MDHEN and CDR2 SYDVKM. The length of the CDR3 is 14 residues. Trimming stripped 5 bases from V and 2 bases from J, with 13 bases between. Authors' analysis steps: Quantification of nucleated cells was approximated via reference gene primer amplification. Sequencing used immunoSEQ multiplex PCR; TCRdb keeps in-frame clones, though not all of them. V, J and clone size are taken as reported in that table, and D and trimming were inferred from the DNA itself. The sample shows some 180,000 clones, approximately 88% of them seen only once. Sample: peripheral blood. The chain joins TRBV28 to TRBJ2-7; weak D call: TRBD2 (6 bases). This receptor was taken from a woman between 40 and 50 years old with COVID-19, enrolled during active disease. CDR3 coding DNA: TGTGCCAGCAGTCTAGATAGCGGTACCTACGAGCAGTACTTC. Translation: CASSLDSGTYEQYF.